The following is a T cell receptor beta chain sequence with its context. Its antigen is unidentified. These data come from a study of vaccination and CD4 T cells after COVID-19. About the research overall: Of the convalescent patients, who were SARS-CoV-2 positive by nasal swab PCR, about 10 had mild and one severe disease.

Treatment: roughly 10-day PBMC culture with coronavirus spike peptide pools or control peptides (ViraFEST assay). Culture of 1.5 million to 2 million PBMCs per well took place with approximately 10 IU/ml IL-2 and roughly 9.5 ug/ml peptide pools. The CDR3 contains 14 residues. V lost 5 bases and J lost 2, with 10 bases in between. CDR1 and CDR2 from the germline V gene are MDHEN and SYDVKM. Cultured CD4+ T cell DNA was sequenced using the Oncomine TCR Beta short-read assay. TCRdb reprocessed the PCR reads with MiXCR, giving one entry per CDR3 protein. The sample has under 20,000 distinct CDR3 sequences, less than 70% seen once; the top ten hold more than 6.5%.

This rearrangement joins TRBV28 to TRBJ1-5, with D uncertain. The sample taken for sequencing was CD4+ T cells from blood, cultured in vitro. The clonotype comes from a human donor who had recovered from COVID-19. CDR3 loop: CASSRSRGNQPQHF. CDR3 nucleotide sequence: TGTGCCAGCAGTCGTTCTCGGGGCAATCAGCCCCAGCATTTT.